Presented here are 11 T cell receptor beta chains from one specimen sequenced in a study of beta chain features in type 1 diabetes. General study points: All four CD4+ subsets of Type 1 diabetes patients contained TCRB CDR3s that were moderately but significantly shorter.

Expressed TCRB transcripts were sequenced, since all the RNA that had been isolated was reverse transcribed. Generated by immunoSEQ multiplex PCR, the TCRdb table keeps only in-frame clones and is missing some. Of 640,000 or so clones listed, about an eighth were seen once; the top ten hold approximately 0.043%. Their target antigens are unknown. Sequencing was done on a sample of naive CD4+ T cells from blood. All receptors come from a man younger than 35 with type 1 diabetes.

This clone was found a few times. The rearrangement uses TRBV13 and TRBJ2-3; D gene ambiguous. CDR3 length: 14 residues. With 1 base removed from V and 0 bases from J, the gap between germline ends came to 5 bases. Germline CDR1 and CDR2: PRHDT and FYEKMQ (reference sequence). The CDR3 is CASSLASSTDTQYF. The CDR3 DNA follows: TGTGCCAGCAGCTTAGCCTCTAGCACAGATACGCAGTATTTT.

The chain carries TRBV28 and TRBJ2-1; 8 nucleotides align to TRBD2. The CDR3 is 15 residues long. CDR1 is MDHEN and CDR2 is SYDVKM in the germline V gene. With 2 bases clipped from V and 6 bases from J, the junction kept 6 bases outside the gene matches. The CDR3 reads CASSLGVLAGNEQFF. CDR3 DNA sequence: TGTGCCAGCAGTTTAGGGGTGCTAGCGGGCAATGAGCAGTTCTTC.

This clone was recorded a few times. The genes are TRBV30 and TRBJ1-2, with D perhaps matching TRBD1 (6 bases). The CDR3 spans 12 residues. Germline CDR1 and CDR2: GTSNPN and SVGIG (reference sequence). The ends were cut back, 7 bases at V and 2 bases at J, with 11 bases in the middle. CDR3 sequence (DNA): TGTGCCTTACGGGACACGAACTATGGCTACACCTTC. Its protein product is CALRDTNYGYTF.

The table lists this clone with a few counts. The V gene is TRBV18, the J gene TRBJ1-4; 7 bases line up with TRBD1. This CDR3 contains 15 residues. Germline V gene data show CDR1 as KGHSH and CDR2 as LQKENI. V shed 3 bases and J 1 base; nucleotides not matched to a gene: 2. In nucleotides, the CDR3 is TGTGCCAGCTCACCTCGACAGGGAACTAATGAAAAACTGTTTTTT. Translation: CASSPRQGTNEKLFF.

There are a few counts of this clone. The J gene is TRBJ2-5, the V gene TRBV10-3; 9 bases are a match to TRBD1. Germline V gene sequence: CDR1 ENHRY, CDR2 SYGVKD. The CDR3 length is 15 residues. J gave up 0 bases and V 4 bases, and 3 bases lay outside the gene matches. DNA for the CDR3: TGTGCCATCAGTGGTCGGACAGGGGACCAAGAGACCCAGTACTTC. It encodes CAISGRTGDQETQYF.

This clone was observed a few times. This chain links TRBV11-2 with TRBJ2-5, with 8 bases identical to TRBD2. Germline assignment: CDR1 SGHAT and CDR2 FQNNGV. V shed 1 base and J 4 bases; nucleotides not matched to a gene: 11. The CDR3 sequence is 17 residues long. CDR3 residues: CASSLAAAGGRTETQYF. For the CDR3, the DNA is TGTGCCAGCAGCTTAGCGGCAGCGGGCGGGAGGACAGAGACCCAGTACTTC.

The chain carries TRBV5-4 and TRBJ1-2; 9 bases match TRBD1. The CDR3 spans 13 residues. Trimming at V came to 4 bases and at J to 7 bases, leaving 5 bases not matched to a gene. Germline values: CDR1 SGHNT, CDR2 YYREEE (reference sequence). DNA for the CDR3: TGTGCCAGCAGCGTCTTGACAGGGGGTGGCTACACCTTC. Encoded protein: CASSVLTGGGYTF.

V gene TRBV27 combines with J gene TRBJ1-5, with D perhaps TRBD1 (5 bases). This CDR3 is 13 amino acids long. Germline values: CDR1 MNHEY, CDR2 SMNVEV (reference sequence). Trimming cost V 6 bases and J 10 bases, with 16 bases left between them. CDR3: CASRRAGTSPQHF. The CDR3 nucleotides read TGTGCCAGCAGGAGAGCGGGGACCAGCCCCCAGCATTTT.

The J gene is TRBJ2-3, the V gene TRBV7-2; the match to TRBD2 covers 12 bases. The V gene's germline CDR1 is SGHTA and CDR2 FQGNSA. The CDR3 spans 18 residues. Trimming took 3 bases from V and 1 from J; bases not matched to a gene: 8. The CDR3 DNA is TGTGCCAGCAGCTTCCTCCTAGCGGGGGGGCTCGGCACAGATACGCAGTATTTT. Its protein product is CASSFLLAGGLGTDTQYF.

This clone was seen more than once but under ten times. The V and J genes are TRBV5-1 and TRBJ2-7; perhaps TRBD2 as D (6 bases). Between the trimmed V and J ends, which lost 0 bases and 0 bases, there was a span of 13 bases. Germline-derived CDR1 and CDR2 are SGHRS and YFSETQ. The CDR3 contains 16 residues. This chain's CDR3 is CASSLARLASSYEQYF. CDR3 bases: TGCGCCAGCAGCTTGGCCCGGCTAGCGAGCTCCTACGAGCAGTACTTC. The full variable domain, in which reference TRBV5-1 and TRBJ2-7 provide the parts outside the CDR3, is KAGVTQTPRYLIKTRGQQVTLSCSPISGHRSVSWYQQTPGQGLQFLFEYFSETQRNKGNFPGRFSGRQFSNSRSEMNVSTLELGDSALYLCASSLARLASSYEQYFGPGTRLTVT.

This chain connects TRBV16 to TRBJ1-1, with D uncertain. Germline-derived CDR1 and CDR2 are KGHSY and FQNENV. V was trimmed by 6 bases and J by 2 bases, leaving 10 bases between them. CDR3 size: 13 residues. The CDR3: CASSGGLNTEAFF. The CDR3 coding sequence is TGTGCCAGCAGTGGAGGGCTAAACACTGAAGCTTTCTTT. The full variable domain, in which reference TRBV16 and TRBJ1-1 provide the parts outside the CDR3, is GEEVAQTPKHLVRGEGQKAKLYCAPIKGHSYVFWYQQVLKNEFKFLISFQNENVFDETGMPKERFSAKCLPNSPCSLEIQATKLEDSAVYFCASSGGLNTEAFFGQGTRLTVV.